Each of the 14 T cell receptor beta chains below was sequenced from the same sample in a study of cytomegalovirus exposure and HLA in healthy donors. PCR used 60 Vbeta primers and 13 Jbeta primers. Sequencing used immunoSEQ multiplex PCR; TCRdb keeps in-frame clones, though not all of them. The table records roughly 140,000 clones, 82% of them present only once. The sample was PBMCs. Receptors were obtained from a woman in her 50s in good health and CMV-seropositive.

The rearrangement joins TRBV10-3 to TRBJ2-2; D gene ambiguous. The V gene lost 6 bases and the J gene lost 3 bases, with 2 bases spanning the gap. Germline lookup yields CDR1 ENHRY and CDR2 SYGVKD. There are 11 residues in the CDR3. The chain's CDR3 is CAISDTGELFF. The DNA of the CDR3 is TGTGCCATCAGCGACACCGGGGAGCTGTTTTTT.

This chain uses TRBV6-4 with TRBJ2-7, with 7 bases lining up with TRBD1. This CDR3 spans 15 amino acids. The ends lost 4 bases at V and 3 bases at J; junction bases unmatched: 9. Per germline, CDR1 MRHNA and CDR2 SNTAGT. CDR3 region: CASSAQRDSFYEQYF. Here the CDR3 DNA reads TGTGCCAGCAGTGCCCAACGGGACAGTTTCTACGAGCAGTACTTC.

This rearrangement joins TRBV7-9 to TRBJ2-3, with D possibly being TRBD2 (7 bases). CDR1 and CDR2 (germline): SEHNR, FQNEAQ (reference sequence). The CDR3 sequence is 15 residues long. V was pared by 4 bases and J by 7 bases, with 18 bases between. The CDR3 sequence is CASSSTGGGGNTQYF. The CDR3 DNA is TGTGCCAGCAGCTCCACCGGAGGGGGGGGGAATACGCAGTATTTT.

This chain links TRBV28 with TRBJ2-3, with D possibly TRBD2 on 5 matching bases. V dropped 6 bases and J dropped 0 bases, with 10 bases sitting between them. Germline CDR1 reads MDHEN; CDR2 reads SYDVKM. The CDR3 covers 14 residues. CDR3 loop: CASSTSGSTDTQYF. The CDR3 bases are TGTGCCAGCAGCACCTCGGGGAGCACAGATACGCAGTATTTT.

This clone is a singleton in its sample. V usage is TRBV2 and J usage is TRBJ2-3, with a tentative D call TRBD2 (6 bases). The CDR3 is made up of 15 amino acids. Germline V gene data show CDR1 as SNHLY and CDR2 as FYNNEI. V shed 8 bases and J shed 5 bases, with 20 bases lying between them. CDR3 nucleotide sequence: TGTGCCAGCTTGAGGCCCGGTGGACTAATAGATACGCAGTATTTT. Translation gives CASLRPGGLIDTQYF.

V gene TRBV9 combines with J gene TRBJ2-1, with D possibly matching TRBD1 (6 bases). This CDR3 has 16 amino acids. Germline V gene lookup returns CDR1 SGDLS and CDR2 YYNGEE. Trimming removed 1 base at V and 7 bases at J, with 18 bases between. The CDR3 here is CASSVLPSQGSNEQFF. The CDR3 nucleotides read TGTGCCAGCAGCGTACTGCCTTCACAGGGTTCAAATGAGCAGTTCTTC.

The gene calls are TRBV5-1 and TRBJ2-7; 8 bases agree with TRBD1. The length of the CDR3 is 15 residues. Germline loops: CDR1 SGHRS, CDR2 YFSETQ. The J segment lost 6 bases and the V segment lost 0 bases, leaving 8 bases of the junction unmatched. This CDR3 is CASSLGLGRGPEQYF. CDR3 bases: TGCGCCAGCAGCTTGGGATTGGGCAGGGGGCCCGAGCAGTACTTC.

The gene calls are TRBV27 and TRBJ2-3, with 8 nucleotides matching TRBD1. Germline V gives CDR1 MNHEY, CDR2 SMNVEV (reference sequence). V trimming: 3 bases; J trimming: 8 bases; junction bases outside the gene matches: 4. This CDR3 has 13 residues. The CDR3 spells CASSFMQGATQYF. The CDR3 nucleotides read TGTGCCAGCAGTTTTATGCAGGGGGCTACGCAGTATTTT.

The chain uses TRBV9 and TRBJ2-3; no reliable D call. V shed 0 bases and J shed 0 bases, with 5 bases lying between them. Germline values: CDR1 SGDLS, CDR2 YYNGEE. The length of the CDR3 is 14 residues. CDR3 in amino acids: CASSVDLSTDTQYF. The CDR3 DNA follows: TGTGCCAGCAGCGTAGATCTTAGCACAGATACGCAGTATTTT.

V gene TRBV5-1 combines with J gene TRBJ2-7; maybe TRBD2 (7 bases). Trimming stripped 4 bases from V and 3 bases from J, with 14 bases between. Germline V CDR1 and CDR2: SGHRS, YFSETQ. The CDR3 sequence is 14 residues long. CDR3 residues: CASSPGGQSYEQYF. For the CDR3, the DNA is TGCGCCAGCAGCCCGGGGGGACAAAGCTACGAGCAGTACTTC.

This chain uses TRBV6-5 with TRBJ1-1; unclear D gene. V shed 2 bases and J shed 10 bases, with 14 bases lying between them. The CDR3 is 13 amino acids. Germline CDR1 MNHEY, CDR2 SVGAGI. In DNA form, the CDR3 reads TGTGCCAGCAGTTACATGGCAGGTTACGGAGCTTTCTTT. As protein: CASSYMAGYGAFF.

This clone has just a few counts. This chain connects TRBV9 to TRBJ2-4; D perhaps matches TRBD1 (5 bases). This CDR3 is built from 13 residues. Trimming removed 3 bases at V and 9 bases at J, with 13 bases between. Germline-derived CDR1 and CDR2 are SGDLS and YYNGEE. CDR3 residues: CASSEGHRGIQYF. CDR3 in DNA: TGTGCCAGCAGCGAGGGCCATAGGGGCATTCAGTACTTC.

V is TRBV6-5 and J is TRBJ1-1; TRBD1 matches 7 bases. V lost 9 bases and J lost 1; bases outside the gene matches: 5. The CDR3 loop spans 13 amino acids. Germline V gene data show CDR1 as MNHEY and CDR2 as SVGAGI. The CDR3 is CASTGQSNTEAFF. CDR3 coding DNA: TGTGCCAGTACGGGACAGTCGAACACTGAAGCTTTCTTT.

The chain links TRBV5-1 to TRBJ2-7; D call uncertain. The V and J ends lost 4 bases and 6 bases respectively, with 14 bases between them. This CDR3 has 13 residues. Per germline, CDR1 SGHRS and CDR2 YFSETQ. The CDR3 region is CASSEEPGPEQYF. The CDR3 DNA reads as TGCGCCAGCAGCGAGGAACCGGGTCCCGAGCAGTACTTC.